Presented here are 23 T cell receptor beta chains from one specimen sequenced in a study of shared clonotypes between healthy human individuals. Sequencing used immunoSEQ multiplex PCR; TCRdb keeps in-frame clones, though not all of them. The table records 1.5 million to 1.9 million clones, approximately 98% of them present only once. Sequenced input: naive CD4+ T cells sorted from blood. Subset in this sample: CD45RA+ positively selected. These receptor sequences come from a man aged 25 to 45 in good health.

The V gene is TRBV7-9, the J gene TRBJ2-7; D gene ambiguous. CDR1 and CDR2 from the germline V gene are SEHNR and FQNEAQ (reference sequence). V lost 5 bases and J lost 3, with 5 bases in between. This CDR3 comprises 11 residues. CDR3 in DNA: TGTGCCAGCAGCGGGATCTACGAGCAGTACTTC. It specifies CASSGIYEQYF.

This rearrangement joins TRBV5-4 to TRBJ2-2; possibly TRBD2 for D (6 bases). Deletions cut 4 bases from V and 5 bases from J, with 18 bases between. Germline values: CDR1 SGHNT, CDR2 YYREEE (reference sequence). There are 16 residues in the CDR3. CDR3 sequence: CASSPPRLGPTGELFF. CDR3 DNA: TGTGCCAGCAGCCCTCCAAGACTAGGGCCGACCGGGGAGCTGTTTTTT.

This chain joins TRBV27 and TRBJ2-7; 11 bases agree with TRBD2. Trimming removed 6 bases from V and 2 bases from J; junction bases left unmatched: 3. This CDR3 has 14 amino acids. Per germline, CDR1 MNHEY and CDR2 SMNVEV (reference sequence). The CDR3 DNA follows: TGTGCCAGCAGCGGACTAGCGGGTGCCTACGAGCAGTACTTC. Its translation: CASSGLAGAYEQYF.

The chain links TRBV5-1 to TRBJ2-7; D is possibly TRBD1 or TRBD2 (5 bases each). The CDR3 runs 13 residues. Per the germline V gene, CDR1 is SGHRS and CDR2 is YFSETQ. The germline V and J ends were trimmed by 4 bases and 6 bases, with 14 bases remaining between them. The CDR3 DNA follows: TGCGCCAGCAGCCAAACAGGAGGCCGCGAGCAGTACTTC. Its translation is CASSQTGGREQYF.

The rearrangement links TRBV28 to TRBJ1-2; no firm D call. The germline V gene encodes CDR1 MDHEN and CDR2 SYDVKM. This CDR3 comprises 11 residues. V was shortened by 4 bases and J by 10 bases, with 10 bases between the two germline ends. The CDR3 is CASSSSTLYTF. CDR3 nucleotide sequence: TGTGCCAGCAGTTCATCAACACTCTACACCTTC.

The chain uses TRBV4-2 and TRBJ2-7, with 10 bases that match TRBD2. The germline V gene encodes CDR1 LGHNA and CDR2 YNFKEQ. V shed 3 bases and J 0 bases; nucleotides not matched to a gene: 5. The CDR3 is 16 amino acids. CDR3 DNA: TGTGCCAGCAGCCAGTCGACTAGCGGGTCCTCCTACGAGCAGTACTTC. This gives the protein CASSQSTSGSSYEQYF.

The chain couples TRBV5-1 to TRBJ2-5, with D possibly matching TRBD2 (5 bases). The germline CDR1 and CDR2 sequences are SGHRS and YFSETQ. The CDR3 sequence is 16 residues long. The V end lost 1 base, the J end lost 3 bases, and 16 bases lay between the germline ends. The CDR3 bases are TGCGCCAGCAGCTTGTATCCAAGACGGACTGAAGAGACCCAGTACTTC. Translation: CASSLYPRRTEETQYF.

The CDR3 loop is CASSANYGDTQYF. CDR3 in DNA: TGTGCCAGCAGCGCAAATTATGGAGATACGCAGTATTTT. The chain recombines TRBV11-2 with TRBJ2-3; D call uncertain. Germline V lookup: CDR1 SGHAT, CDR2 FQNNGV. The CDR3 has 13 residues. V was shortened by 5 bases and J by 5 bases, with 11 bases between the two germline ends.

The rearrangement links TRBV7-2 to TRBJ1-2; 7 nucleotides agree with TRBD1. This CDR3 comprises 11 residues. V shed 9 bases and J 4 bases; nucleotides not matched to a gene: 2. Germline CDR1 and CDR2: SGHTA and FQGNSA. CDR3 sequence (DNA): TGTGCCAGTGACAGGGTCTATGGCTACACCTTC. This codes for CASDRVYGYTF. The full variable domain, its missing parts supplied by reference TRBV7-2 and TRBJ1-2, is GAGVSQSPSNKVTEKGKDVELRCDPISGHTALYWYRQSLGQGLEFLIYFQGNSAPDKSGLPSDRFSAERTGGSVSTLTIQRTQQEDSAVYLCASDRVYGYTFGSGTRLTVV.

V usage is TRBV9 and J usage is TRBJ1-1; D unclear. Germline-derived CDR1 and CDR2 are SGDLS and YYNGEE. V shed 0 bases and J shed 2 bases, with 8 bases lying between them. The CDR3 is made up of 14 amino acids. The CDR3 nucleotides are TGTGCCAGCAGCGTAGGATACGCAAACACTGAAGCTTTCTTT. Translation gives CASSVGYANTEAFF.

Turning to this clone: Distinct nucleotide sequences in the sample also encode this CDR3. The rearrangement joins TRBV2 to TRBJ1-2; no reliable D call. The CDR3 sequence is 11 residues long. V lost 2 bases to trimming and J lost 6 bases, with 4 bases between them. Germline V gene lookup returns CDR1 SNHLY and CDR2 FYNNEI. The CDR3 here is CASSERDGYTF. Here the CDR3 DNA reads TGTGCCAGCAGTGAAAGGGATGGCTACACCTTC. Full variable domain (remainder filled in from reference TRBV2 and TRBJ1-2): EPEVTQTPSHQVTQMGQEVILRCVPISNHLYFYWYRQILGQKVEFLVSFYNNEISEKSEIFDDQFSVERPDGSNFTLKIRSTKLEDSAMYFCASSERDGYTFGSGTRLTVV.

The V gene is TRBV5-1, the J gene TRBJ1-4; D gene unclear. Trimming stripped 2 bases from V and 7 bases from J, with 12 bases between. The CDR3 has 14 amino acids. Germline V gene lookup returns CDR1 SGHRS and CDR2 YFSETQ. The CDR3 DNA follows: TGCGCCAGCAGCTTCTATGGGCATGGTGAAAAACTGTTTTTT. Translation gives CASSFYGHGEKLFF.

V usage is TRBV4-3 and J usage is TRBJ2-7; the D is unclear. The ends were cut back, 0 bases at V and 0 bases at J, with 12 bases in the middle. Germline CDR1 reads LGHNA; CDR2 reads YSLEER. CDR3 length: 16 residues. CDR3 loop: CASSQDPDYTSYEQYF. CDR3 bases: TGCGCCAGCAGCCAAGATCCAGATTATACCTCCTACGAGCAGTACTTC.

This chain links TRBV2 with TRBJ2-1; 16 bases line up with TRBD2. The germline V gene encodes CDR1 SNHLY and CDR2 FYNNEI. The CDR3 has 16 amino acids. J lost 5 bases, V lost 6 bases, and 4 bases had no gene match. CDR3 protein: CASSLGLAGGNNEQFF. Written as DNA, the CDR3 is TGTGCCAGCAGCTTGGGACTAGCGGGAGGGAACAATGAGCAGTTCTTC. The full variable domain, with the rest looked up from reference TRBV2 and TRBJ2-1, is EPEVTQTPSHQVTQMGQEVILRCVPISNHLYFYWYRQILGQKVEFLVSFYNNEISEKSEIFDDQFSVERPDGSNFTLKIRSTKLEDSAMYFCASSLGLAGGNNEQFFGPGTRLTVL.

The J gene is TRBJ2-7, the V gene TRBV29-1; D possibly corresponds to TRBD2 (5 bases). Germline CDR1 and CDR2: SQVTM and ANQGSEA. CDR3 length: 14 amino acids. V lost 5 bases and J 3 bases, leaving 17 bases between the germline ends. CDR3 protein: CSVRRTMGSYEQYF. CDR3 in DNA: TGCAGCGTTCGCCGTACAATGGGGAGCTACGAGCAGTACTTC.

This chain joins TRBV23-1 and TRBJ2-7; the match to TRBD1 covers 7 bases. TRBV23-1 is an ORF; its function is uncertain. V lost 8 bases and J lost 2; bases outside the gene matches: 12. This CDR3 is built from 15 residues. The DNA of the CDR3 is TGCGCCAGCCCCTTTGCCGGGACAGCGACCTACGAGCAGTACTTC. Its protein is CASPFAGTATYEQYF.

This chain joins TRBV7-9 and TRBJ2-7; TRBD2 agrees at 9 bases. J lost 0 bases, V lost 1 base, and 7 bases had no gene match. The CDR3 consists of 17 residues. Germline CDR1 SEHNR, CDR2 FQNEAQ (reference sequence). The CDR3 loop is CASSLGSDSGSSYEQYF. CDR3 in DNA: TGTGCCAGCAGCTTAGGGTCCGATAGCGGGAGCTCCTACGAGCAGTACTTC. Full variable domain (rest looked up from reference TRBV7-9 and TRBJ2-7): DTGVSQNPRHKITKRGQNVTFRCDPISEHNRLYWYRQTLGQGPEFLTYFQNEAQLEKSRLLSDRFSAERPKGSFSTLEIQRTEQGDSAMYLCASSLGSDSGSSYEQYFGPGTRLTVT.

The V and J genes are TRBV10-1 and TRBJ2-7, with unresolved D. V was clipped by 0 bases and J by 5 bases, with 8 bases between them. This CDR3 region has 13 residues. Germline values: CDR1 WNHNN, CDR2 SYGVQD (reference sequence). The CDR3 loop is CASSESRQDEQYF. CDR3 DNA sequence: TGCGCCAGCAGTGAGTCCCGCCAGGACGAGCAGTACTTC.

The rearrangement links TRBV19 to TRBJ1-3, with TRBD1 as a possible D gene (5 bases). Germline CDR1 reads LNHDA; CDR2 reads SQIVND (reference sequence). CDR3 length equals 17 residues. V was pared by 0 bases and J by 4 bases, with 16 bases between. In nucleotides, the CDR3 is TGTGCCAGTAGTATAGAGGCAGGGTCGCGCAACGGAAACACCATATATTTT. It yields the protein CASSIEAGSRNGNTIYF.

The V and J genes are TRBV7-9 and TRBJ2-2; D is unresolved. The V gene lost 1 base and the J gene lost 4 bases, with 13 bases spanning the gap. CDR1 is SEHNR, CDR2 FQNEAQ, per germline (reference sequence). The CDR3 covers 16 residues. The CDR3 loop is CASSLVLSPVTGELFF. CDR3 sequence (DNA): TGTGCCAGCAGCTTAGTATTGTCCCCAGTCACCGGGGAGCTGTTTTTT.

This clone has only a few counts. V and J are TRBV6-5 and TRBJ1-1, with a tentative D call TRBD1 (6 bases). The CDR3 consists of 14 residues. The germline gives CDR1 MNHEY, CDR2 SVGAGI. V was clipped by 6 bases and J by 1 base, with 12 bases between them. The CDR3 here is CASRGHLRNTEAFF. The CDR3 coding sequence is TGTGCCAGCAGGGGACACCTTAGGAACACTGAAGCTTTCTTT.

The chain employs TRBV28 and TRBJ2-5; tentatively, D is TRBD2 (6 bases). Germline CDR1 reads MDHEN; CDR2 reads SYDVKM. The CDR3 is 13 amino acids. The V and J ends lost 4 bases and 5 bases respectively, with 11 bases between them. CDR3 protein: CASSWRGAETQYF. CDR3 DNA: TGTGCCAGCAGTTGGAGGGGCGCGGAGACCCAGTACTTC.

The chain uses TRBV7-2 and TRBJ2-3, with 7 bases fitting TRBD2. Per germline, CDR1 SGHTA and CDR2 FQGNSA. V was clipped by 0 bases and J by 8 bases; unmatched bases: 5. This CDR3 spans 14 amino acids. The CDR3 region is CASSLAFGGGTQYF. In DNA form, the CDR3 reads TGTGCCAGCAGCTTAGCGTTTGGGGGGGGTACGCAGTATTTT.